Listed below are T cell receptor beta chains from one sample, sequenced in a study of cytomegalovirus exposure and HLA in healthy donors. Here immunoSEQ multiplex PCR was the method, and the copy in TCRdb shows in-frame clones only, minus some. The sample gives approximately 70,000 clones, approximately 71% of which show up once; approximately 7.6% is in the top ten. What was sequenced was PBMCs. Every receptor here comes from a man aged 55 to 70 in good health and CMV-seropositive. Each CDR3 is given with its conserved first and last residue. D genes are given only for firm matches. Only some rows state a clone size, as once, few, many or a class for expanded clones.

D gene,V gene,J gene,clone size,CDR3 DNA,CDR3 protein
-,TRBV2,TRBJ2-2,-,TGTGCCAGCAGAGCAAGTCCAACCGGGGAGCTGTTTTTT,CASRASPTGELFF
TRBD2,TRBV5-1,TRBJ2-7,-,TGCGCCAGCAGCTGGACTAGCGGGGACTCCTACGAGCAGTACTTC,CASSWTSGDSYEQYF
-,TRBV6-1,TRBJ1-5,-,TGTGCCAGCAGTGAAGAGTCCCCTTACTGGAATCAGCCCCAGCATTTT,CASSEESPYWNQPQHF
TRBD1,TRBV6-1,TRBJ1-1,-,TGTGCCAGCAGTGAAAAGGGGGCTTGGGGTCCCGGGGCTGAAGCTTTCTTT,CASSEKGAWGPGAEAFF
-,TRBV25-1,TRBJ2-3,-,TGTGCCAGCAACCCTCGGGGGGCGCCGGGAGGTACGCAGTATTTT,CASNPRGAPGGTQYF
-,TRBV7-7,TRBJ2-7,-,TGTGCTAGCAGCTCCGGTTACGATTCATCCTACGAGCAGTACTTC,CASSSGYDSSYEQYF
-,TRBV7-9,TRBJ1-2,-,TGTGCCAGCAGCCCGCCCGGACCTCCCTCGGGGGGCTACACCTTC,CASSPPGPPSGGYTF
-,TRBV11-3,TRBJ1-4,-,TGTGCCAGCAGCTTAACGCGACAGTCAACTAATGAAAAACTGTTTTTT,CASSLTRQSTNEKLFF
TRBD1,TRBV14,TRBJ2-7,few,TGTGCCAGCCTCCACACAGGGGTCTACGAGCAGTACTTC,CASLHTGVYEQYF
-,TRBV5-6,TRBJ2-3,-,TGTGCCAGCAGCTTGGGGGTGGGACTTAGCACAGATACGCAGTATTTT,CASSLGVGLSTDTQYF
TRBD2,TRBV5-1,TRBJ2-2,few,TGCGCCAGCAGCTTGGCGTTGGACGCGGGGGACACCGGGGAGCTGTTTTTT,CASSLALDAGDTGELFF
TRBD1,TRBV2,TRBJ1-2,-,TGTGCCAGCAGTGAAACAGGGGGCTCGGGTGGCTACACCTTC,CASSETGGSGGYTF
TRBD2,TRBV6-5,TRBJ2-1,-,TGTGCCAGCAGTTACTCCCGGGCGGGGGGGCCAGGTGAGCAGTTCTTC,CASSYSRAGGPGEQFF
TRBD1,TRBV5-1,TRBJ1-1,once,TGCGCCAGCAGCTTGGACGGGACAGTCGGAGAAGCTTTCTTT,CASSLDGTVGEAFF
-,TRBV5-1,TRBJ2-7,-,TGCGCCAGCAGCACAGGGATCGAGCAGTACTTC,CASSTGIEQYF
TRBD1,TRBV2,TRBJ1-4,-,TGTGCCAGCCACCGGGATACCGGGACAGGGGAGACGAATGAAAAACTGTTTTTT,CASHRDTGTGETNEKLFF
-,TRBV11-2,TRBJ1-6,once,TGTGCCAGCAGCTTAATCCGGGGGGGTTATAATTCACCCCTCCACTTT,CASSLIRGGYNSPLHF
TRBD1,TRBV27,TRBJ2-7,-,TGTGCCAGCAGTAAACAGGGGACCTACGAGCAGTACTTC,CASSKQGTYEQYF
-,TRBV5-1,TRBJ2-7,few,TGCGCCAGCAGCTTCCAGGGTCAAGAGCAGTACTTC,CASSFQGQEQYF
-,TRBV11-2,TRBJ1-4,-,TGTGCCAGCAGCTTTTATTCGGGGGGCGCAACTAATGAAAAACTGTTTTTT,CASSFYSGGATNEKLFF
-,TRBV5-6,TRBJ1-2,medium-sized,TGTGCCAGCAGCCCTTTCGCCGGGTATGGCTACACCTTC,CASSPFAGYGYTF
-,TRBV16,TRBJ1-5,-,TGTGCCAGCAGCCCCGTAGGGAGGAATCAGCCCCAGCATTTT,CASSPVGRNQPQHF
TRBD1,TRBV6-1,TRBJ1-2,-,TGTGCCAGCAGTGAACTACAGCCGGGACAGGGGAATGGCTACACCTTC,CASSELQPGQGNGYTF
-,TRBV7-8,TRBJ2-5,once,TGTGCCAGCAGCTTAGCGGGACTTCAAGAGACCCAGTACTTC,CASSLAGLQETQYF
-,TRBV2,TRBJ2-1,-,TGTGCCAGCAGTGACGCGGGATTCTACAATGAGCAGTTCTTC,CASSDAGFYNEQFF
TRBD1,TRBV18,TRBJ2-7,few,TGTGCCAGCTCATTGACAGGGATCGGGCAGTACTTC,CASSLTGIGQYF
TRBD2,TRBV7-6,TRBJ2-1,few,TGTGCCAGCAGCTTAACTAGCGGGGGGGCCGGTACGCACAATGAGCAGTTCTTC,CASSLTSGGAGTHNEQFF
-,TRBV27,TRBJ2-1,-,TGTGCCAGCAGTTTCGGAGCCAACTCCTACAATGAGCAGTTCTTC,CASSFGANSYNEQFF
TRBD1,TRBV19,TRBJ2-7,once,TGTGCCAGTAGCCTGACAGGGAGTCACAACGAGCAGTACTTC,CASSLTGSHNEQYF
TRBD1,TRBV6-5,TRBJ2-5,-,TGTGCCAGCAGTCCCGGGACAGAAGAGACCCAGTACTTC,CASSPGTEETQYF
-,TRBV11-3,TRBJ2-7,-,TGTGCCAGCAGCTTAGATTTCGCGGGGGCTCACTACGAGCAGTACTTC,CASSLDFAGAHYEQYF
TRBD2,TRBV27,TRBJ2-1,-,TGTGCCAGCAGTTTGTTCTTTGGCGGGAGGGCCTACAATGAGCAGTTCTTC,CASSLFFGGRAYNEQFF
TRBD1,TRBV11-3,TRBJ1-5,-,TGTGCCAGCAGCACCGGACAGGGACCGAATCAGCCCCAGCATTTT,CASSTGQGPNQPQHF
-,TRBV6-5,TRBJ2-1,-,TGTGCCAGCTCCGGGAACAATGAGCAGTTCTTC,CASSGNNEQFF
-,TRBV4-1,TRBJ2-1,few,TGCGCCAGCAGCCTCGACAGCAACCTTGACAATGAGCAGTTCTTC,CASSLDSNLDNEQFF
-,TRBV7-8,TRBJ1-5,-,TGTGCCAGCAGCAGGGGGAATCAGCCCCAGCATTTT,CASSRGNQPQHF
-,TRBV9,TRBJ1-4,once,TGTGCCAGCAGCCCTACGACCGGAGTCCGAGTCGAGGAAAAACTGTTTTTT,CASSPTTGVRVEEKLFF
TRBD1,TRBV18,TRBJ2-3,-,TGTGCCAGCTCCCCAGGGACAGGGAACACAGATACGCAGTATTTT,CASSPGTGNTDTQYF
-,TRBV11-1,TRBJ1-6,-,TGTGCCAGCAGCCCACGGACATCCGGAAAAGGGTGGAATTCACCCCTCCACTTT,CASSPRTSGKGWNSPLHF